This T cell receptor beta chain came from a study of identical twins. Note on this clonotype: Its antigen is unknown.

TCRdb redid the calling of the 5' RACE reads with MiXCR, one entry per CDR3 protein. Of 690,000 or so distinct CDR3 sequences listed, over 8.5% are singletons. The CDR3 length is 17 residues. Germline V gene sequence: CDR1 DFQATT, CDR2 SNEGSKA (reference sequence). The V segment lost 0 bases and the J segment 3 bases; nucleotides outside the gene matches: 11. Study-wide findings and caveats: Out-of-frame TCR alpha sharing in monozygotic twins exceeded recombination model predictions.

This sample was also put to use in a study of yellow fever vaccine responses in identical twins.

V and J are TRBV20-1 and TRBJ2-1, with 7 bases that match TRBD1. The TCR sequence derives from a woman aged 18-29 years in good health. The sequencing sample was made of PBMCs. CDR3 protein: CSARERPDRDIYNEQFF. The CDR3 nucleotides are TGCAGTGCTAGAGAGCGCCCTGACAGGGACATCTACAATGAGCAGTTCTTC.